Listed below are T cell receptor beta chains from one sample, sequenced in a study of shared T cell receptors in the human thymus. Measured with immunoSEQ multiplex PCR; TCRdb has only the in-frame clones, and not every one. The sample consists of about 380,000 clones, roughly 94% of them appearing once. The sample taken for sequencing was thymocytes. These receptors were obtained from a human donor. The CDR3 runs from the conserved cysteine through the conserved F or W. D genes are given only for firm matches. Some rows mark clone size as missing; the rest say once, few, many or name a class of expanded clone.

j_call,d_call,v_call,clone_size,cdr3_aa,cdr3_nt
TRBJ2-1,TRBD2,TRBV19,once,CASSIYGGREYNEQFF,TGTGCCAGTAGTATCTATGGTGGGCGGGAGTACAATGAGCAGTTCTTC
TRBJ2-5,TRBD1,TRBV18,NA,CASSPWDRGQETQYF,TGTGCCAGCTCACCTTGGGACAGGGGGCAAGAGACCCAGTACTTC
TRBJ1-5,NA,TRBV27,NA,CASSPGSNQPQHF,TGTGCCAGCAGTCCAGGGAGCAATCAGCCCCAGCATTTT
TRBJ1-2,NA,TRBV6-1,NA,CASSEAAGAGGYTF,TGTGCCAGCAGTGAAGCGGCGGGGGCGGGTGGCTACACCTTC
TRBJ2-5,NA,TRBV13,NA,CASSPHPGLLQETQYF,TGTGCCAGCAGCCCGCACCCGGGACTCCTTCAAGAGACCCAGTACTTC
TRBJ1-2,NA,TRBV7-2,once,CASSLYRTVNYGYTF,TGTGCCAGCAGCTTATATCGGACGGTAAACTATGGCTACACCTTC
TRBJ2-2,TRBD2,TRBV5-1,NA,CASSFGTSGHFANTGELFF,TGCGCCAGCAGCTTTGGGACTAGCGGCCATTTCGCGAACACCGGGGAGCTGTTTTTT
TRBJ2-7,NA,TRBV10-3,NA,CAISVDNHEQYF,TGTGCCATCAGTGTCGACAACCACGAGCAGTACTTC
TRBJ2-7,NA,TRBV27,once,CASHSGGRLHYEQYF,TGTGCCAGCCACTCTGGGGGGAGGCTCCACTACGAGCAGTACTTC
TRBJ1-4,TRBD1,TRBV11-1,NA,CASSMTGGSANEKLFF,TGTGCCAGCAGCATGACAGGGGGCTCGGCTAATGAAAAACTGTTTTTT
TRBJ2-7,TRBD1,TRBV4-2,NA,CASSQTGTGNNEQYF,TGTGCCAGCAGCCAGACCGGGACAGGGAACAACGAGCAGTACTTC
TRBJ1-5,TRBD1,TRBV28,NA,CASNYVGQGRKSNQPQHF,TGTGCCAGCAACTATGTGGGACAGGGAAGAAAAAGCAATCAGCCCCAGCATTTT
TRBJ1-1,NA,TRBV27,NA,CASSLSTSGGTLEAFF,TGTGCCAGCAGTTTATCCACCTCTGGAGGGACTCTTGAAGCTTTCTTT
TRBJ2-1,TRBD2,TRBV11-2,once,CASSLSREAVYNEQFF,TGTGCCAGCAGCTTGAGTCGGGAGGCGGTCTACAATGAGCAGTTCTTC
TRBJ2-1,TRBD1,TRBV9,NA,CASSVGQGARNEQFF,TGTGCCAGCAGCGTAGGACAGGGGGCGCGCAATGAGCAGTTCTTC
TRBJ1-2,NA,TRBV28,NA,CASSFGLWRSNGYTF,TGTGCCAGCAGTTTTGGGTTGTGGAGGTCTAATGGCTACACCTTC
TRBJ1-2,TRBD1,TRBV6-6,NA,CASIPGQGWGYTF,TGTGCCAGCATTCCCGGACAGGGTTGGGGCTACACCTTC